This TCR beta chain originates from a study of blood T cell repertoires in COVID-19. The table came from immunoSEQ multiplex PCR; TCRdb's copy has only in-frame clones and leaves some out. The sample holds about 160,000 clones, approximately 80% seen once. After removal of 2 bases from V and 4 bases from J, the junction contained 5 bases not matched to a gene. Germline CDR1 is SGHDT and CDR2 is YYEEEE. This CDR3 comprises 16 residues. This TCR derives from a woman aged 40 to 50 with COVID-19, enrolled during active disease. Sample: peripheral blood. The V and J genes are TRBV5-6 and TRBJ2-2; TRBD2 matches 10 bases. CDR3 in DNA: TGTGCCAGCAGCTTAAGCGGGGGGGCAATCACCGGGGAGCTGTTTTTT. Its protein is CASSLSGGAITGELFF.